This passage covers 25 T cell receptor beta chains from one sample sequenced in a study of T cell responses to AZD1222 COVID-19 vaccine. Assay used: immunoSEQ multiplex PCR; TCRdb lists only in-frame clones, some missing. The sample lists approximately 150,000 clones; 92% were seen once. The input for sequencing was peripheral blood, taken on day 0 of AZD1222 vaccination. The receptors originated from an adult in good health.

The gene calls are TRBV5-6 and TRBJ2-3, with 7 bases aligning to TRBD1. This CDR3 region has 16 residues. V shed 4 bases and J 3 bases; nucleotides not matched to a gene: 11. Germline CDR1 reads SGHDT; CDR2 reads YYEEEE. CDR3 sequence (DNA): TGTGCCAGCAGCATATCCAGGGGGAAAAGGACAGATACGCAGTATTTT. Residues: CASSISRGKRTDTQYF.

This clone has only one observation. The genes are TRBV7-9 and TRBJ2-7; tentatively, D is TRBD1 or TRBD2 (7 bases each). Germline CDR1 is SEHNR and CDR2 is FQNEAQ (reference sequence). V was pared by 5 bases and J by 0 bases, with 14 bases between. The CDR3 covers 15 residues. For the CDR3, the DNA is TGTGCCAGCAGCCCAGGGGGGGGGATCTCCTACGAGCAGTACTTC. Protein: CASSPGGGISYEQYF.

This chain joins TRBV5-1 and TRBJ1-2; D is unclear. The V and J ends lost 3 bases and 8 bases respectively, with 11 bases between them. The CDR3 totals 12 residues. In germline, CDR1 is SGHRS, CDR2 YFSETQ. CDR3 nucleotide sequence: TGCGCCAGCAGCTCCGGAATGAGAGGCTACACCTTC. The encoded protein is CASSSGMRGYTF.

A few counts support this clone. In DNA, the CDR3 is TGTGCCAGCAGTAACGGCGTCTATGGCTACACCTTC. It codes for CASSNGVYGYTF. This rearrangement joins TRBV6-6 to TRBJ1-2; no clear D gene. The CDR3 sequence is 12 residues long. Per the germline V gene, CDR1 is MNHNY and CDR2 is SVGAGI (reference sequence). Trimming took 5 bases from V and 4 from J, leaving 8 bases between them.

The CDR3, as DNA: TGTGCCAGCAGTTCCGGGACTAGGGCCGCCTACGAGCAGTACTTC. Protein sequence: CASSSGTRAAYEQYF. V is TRBV21-1 and J is TRBJ2-7; the table's D call, TRBD2, has no DNA check behind it. TRBV21-1 is deemed a pseudogene. The CDR3 runs 15 residues.

The chain carries TRBV29-1 and TRBJ1-2; a possible D gene is TRBD1 (5 bases). This CDR3 has 13 amino acids. Germline V gene lookup returns CDR1 SQVTM and CDR2 ANQGSEA. The V end lost 8 bases, the J end lost 0 bases, and 13 bases lay between the germline ends. The CDR3 region is CSSGEQSNYGYTF. CDR3 nucleotide sequence: TGCAGCTCGGGGGAGCAGTCTAACTATGGCTACACCTTC.

The chain uses TRBV27 and TRBJ1-2; TRBD1 aligns across 8 bases. The CDR3 runs 15 residues. Germline-derived CDR1 and CDR2 are MNHEY and SMNVEV (reference sequence). The ends lost 5 bases at V and 6 bases at J; junction bases unmatched: 11. CDR3 sequence (DNA): TGTGCCAGCAGTCCCCTACAGGGGGATCAGAATGGCTACACCTTC. It translates to CASSPLQGDQNGYTF.

This clone came up a few times. The V call is TRBV14, the J call TRBJ2-7; D perhaps matches TRBD1 (6 bases). V gave up 8 bases and J gave up 3 bases, with 14 bases separating them. CDR1 SGHDN and CDR2 FVKESK come from the germline V gene. The CDR3 has 13 residues. The CDR3 loop reads CASAIGTYYEQYF. CDR3 nucleotides: TGTGCCAGCGCGATTGGGACATACTACGAGCAGTACTTC.

The rearrangement joins TRBV5-1 to TRBJ2-5, with TRBD2 matching over 7 bases. Trimming at V came to 1 base and at J to 11 bases, leaving 8 bases not matched to a gene. Per the germline V gene, CDR1 is SGHRS and CDR2 is YFSETQ. The CDR3 is 13 residues long. The CDR3 protein is CASSLPSGDRQYF. The CDR3 coding sequence is TGCGCCAGCAGCTTGCCTAGCGGAGATCGGCAGTACTTC.

This chain joins TRBV7-9 and TRBJ2-3; D is ambiguous. Germline CDR1 reads SEHNR; CDR2 reads FQNEAQ (reference sequence). CDR3 size: 14 residues. Deletions cut 1 base from V and 5 bases from J, with 10 bases between. Here the CDR3 reads CASSLEGLLDTQYF. Written as DNA, the CDR3 is TGTGCCAGCAGCTTAGAAGGTTTGCTAGATACGCAGTATTTT.

The rearrangement links TRBV19 to TRBJ2-2; D is possibly TRBD2 (6 bases). This CDR3 contains 14 residues. Looked up from germline, CDR1 is LNHDA and CDR2 is SQIVND (reference sequence). The germline V and J ends were trimmed by 3 bases and 1 base, with 6 bases remaining between them. The DNA of the CDR3 is TGTGCCAGTAGTATGGGAGGGAACACCGGGGAGCTGTTTTTT. It specifies CASSMGGNTGELFF.

The chain recombines TRBV19 with TRBJ1-2; no clear D gene. This CDR3 contains 12 residues. Germline V CDR1 and CDR2: LNHDA, SQIVND (reference sequence). Trimming stripped 4 bases from V and 4 bases from J, with 7 bases between. The CDR3 spells CASSTRFYGYTF. The CDR3 DNA reads as TGTGCCAGTAGTACCAGGTTCTATGGCTACACCTTC.

This chain joins TRBV6-5 and TRBJ1-5, with D unclear. Looked up from germline, CDR1 is MNHEY and CDR2 is SVGAGI. V was shortened by 10 bases and J by 5 bases, with 12 bases between the two germline ends. CDR3 length: 12 residues. CDR3 amino acids: CATGPAHQPQHF. The CDR3 bases are TGTGCCACCGGGCCGGCGCATCAGCCCCAGCATTTT.

This clone was seen only a few times. The chain employs TRBV2 and TRBJ2-7, with D perhaps TRBD1 or TRBD2 (5 bases each). From germline, CDR1 is SNHLY and CDR2 FYNNEI. CDR3 size: 12 residues. Between the trimmed V and J ends, which lost 9 bases and 6 bases, there was a span of 15 bases. The CDR3 DNA sequence: TGTGCCAGTGGGGGACGGGACCGCGAGCAGTACTTC. Protein: CASGGRDREQYF.

This chain uses TRBV27 with TRBJ2-1, with D perhaps assigned TRBD1 or TRBD2 (5 bases each). From germline, CDR1 is MNHEY and CDR2 SMNVEV (reference sequence). V was cut by 4 bases and J by 7 bases, with 14 bases left in between. The CDR3 totals 14 residues. Here the CDR3 DNA reads TGTGCCAGCAGTTGGGACCACGGTGGGAATGAGCAGTTCTTC. The encoded protein is CASSWDHGGNEQFF.

The V and J genes are TRBV5-1 and TRBJ1-2; 7 bases are shared with TRBD1. Losses at the gene ends were 0 bases for V and 14 bases for J; bases not matched to a gene: 13. CDR3 length: 14 residues. From germline, CDR1 is SGHRS and CDR2 YFSETQ. The CDR3, as DNA: TGCGCCAGCAGCTTGGGGACCGCCGGGACAGCCCTTACCTTC. Its protein is CASSLGTAGTALTF. The full variable domain, rest sourced from reference TRBV5-1 and TRBJ1-2, is KAGVTQTPRYLIKTRGQQVTLSCSPISGHRSVSWYQQTPGQGLQFLFEYFSETQRNKGNFPGRFSGRQFSNSRSEMNVSTLELGDSALYLCASSLGTAGTALTFGSGTRLTVV.

The rearrangement links TRBV15 to TRBJ2-5; 8 nucleotides match TRBD1. Germline values: CDR1 LNHNV, CDR2 YYDKDF (reference sequence). V was clipped by 0 bases and J by 7 bases; unmatched bases: 13. This CDR3 region has 17 residues. In DNA, the CDR3 is TGTGCCACCAGCAGAGAAGGGACAGGCCCCCTCAGGGGGACCCAGTACTTC. Amino acid sequence: CATSREGTGPLRGTQYF. The full variable domain, its missing parts supplied by reference TRBV15 and TRBJ2-5, is DAMVIQNPRYQVTQFGKPVTLSCSQTLNHNVMYWYQQKSSQAPKLLFHYYDKDFNNEADTPDNFQSRRPNTSFCFLDIRSPGLGDTAMYLCATSREGTGPLRGTQYFGPGTRLLVL.

The CDR3 nucleotides read TGTGCCAGCACTTCAGGGCCGAACACTGAAGCTTTCTTT. Encoded protein: CASTSGPNTEAFF. V usage is TRBV27 and J usage is TRBJ1-1; tentatively, D is TRBD1 (5 bases). Germline lookup yields CDR1 MNHEY and CDR2 SMNVEV (reference sequence). Trimming removed 7 bases from V and 1 base from J, with 10 bases in between. The CDR3 loop spans 13 amino acids.

This CDR3 is CATSDLELSVGELFF. Written as DNA, the CDR3 is TGTGCCACCAGTGACTTGGAATTATCCGTCGGGGAGCTGTTTTTT. The V call is TRBV24-1, the J call TRBJ2-2; no clear D gene. Germline V lookup: CDR1 KGHDR, CDR2 SFDVKD. V was pared by 4 bases and J by 7 bases, with 15 bases between. The CDR3 runs to 15 residues.

The rearrangement links TRBV7-8 to TRBJ1-5; D is unresolved. Germline CDR1 and CDR2: SGHVS and FQNEAQ. Between the trimmed V and J ends, which lost 5 bases and 0 bases, there was a span of 5 bases. This CDR3 has 13 residues. CDR3 in amino acids: CASSPSSNQPQHF. As DNA, the CDR3 is TGTGCCAGCAGCCCCTCTAGCAATCAGCCCCAGCATTTT.

The chain employs TRBV27 and TRBJ2-5, with 8 bases lining up with TRBD2. This CDR3 is 16 amino acids long. The germline CDR1 and CDR2 sequences are MNHEY and SMNVEV (reference sequence). V shed 4 bases and J 0 bases; nucleotides not matched to a gene: 7. CDR3 protein: CASSYTGGGNQETQYF. CDR3 in DNA: TGTGCCAGCAGTTATACGGGGGGGGGAAACCAAGAGACCCAGTACTTC.

V usage is TRBV5-1 and J usage is TRBJ1-1; D unclear. The CDR3 runs to 14 residues. V shed 2 bases and J shed 4 bases, with 12 bases lying between them. Germline CDR1 SGHRS, CDR2 YFSETQ. Here the CDR3 DNA reads TGCGCCAGCAGCTTCAGCATAAGGACCACTGAAGCTTTCTTT. Protein product: CASSFSIRTTEAFF.

This clone was observed once. The rearrangement uses TRBV27 and TRBJ1-1; no firm D call. The CDR3 consists of 14 residues. V was shortened by 7 bases and J by 0 bases, with 12 bases between the two germline ends. Germline CDR1 is MNHEY and CDR2 is SMNVEV (reference sequence). The CDR3 spells CASKKGGMNTEAFF. The CDR3 DNA is TGTGCCAGCAAAAAGGGAGGGATGAACACTGAAGCTTTCTTT.

The V and J genes are TRBV5-1 and TRBJ2-1; no definite D call. The CDR3 length is 15 residues. The germline gives CDR1 SGHRS, CDR2 YFSETQ. The V end was cut by 5 bases, the J end by 2 bases, with 14 bases between. CDR3 nucleotides: TGCGCCAGCAGGCTTGACTGGGGTACCTACAATGAGCAGTTCTTC. Its translation is CASRLDWGTYNEQFF.

V and J are TRBV18 and TRBJ1-1; maybe TRBD1 (6 bases). V was shortened by 4 bases and J by 1 base, with 19 bases between the two germline ends. Looked up from germline, CDR1 is KGHSH and CDR2 is LQKENI. The CDR3 runs to 17 residues. CDR3 protein: CASSLMPGAGGNTEAFF. Written as DNA, the CDR3 is TGTGCCAGCTCACTGATGCCAGGGGCCGGAGGGAACACTGAAGCTTTCTTT.